This T cell receptor beta chain was identified during a study of cytotoxic CD8 clonotypes in ibrutinib-treated CLL (dated by TCRdb to the early 2020s). At the level of the whole study: The cohort had 11 relapsed/refractory and 15 treatment-naive patients; roughly 17 were IGHV unmutated. Partial responses were observed in some 24 patients and complete responses in 2; after a median follow-up of about 69 months, remission was maintained in 14 patients and progression was observed in some 12. Response samples were taken after a median of 12 months on treatment, ranging from about 6 to 40 months. On average, each sample yielded 255,043 productive templates and roughly 95,000 productive rearrangements. Of the roughly 90 people in the trial, 25 to 30 had longitudinal samples available. Cryopreserved peripheral blood mononuclear cells were collected at three points: before therapy, at response, and at either sustained remission or disease progression. Findings and caveats that apply to the study as a whole: Public clonotypes were rare and either shrank or stayed stable during treatment, and the rise in clonality at ibrutinib response reflected expansion of private clonotypes. Lymph node repertoires were not examined, and the timing of sampling was not matched between patients in sustained remission and those whose disease progressed. At baseline, clonality was higher than in age-matched healthy donors and showed a strong correlation with circulating CD8+ T-cell counts. An increase in clonality was observed at ibrutinib response, with clonality remaining stable during sustained remission and falling back toward baseline at progression.

A MiSeq instrument was used for deep resolution sequencing, which targeted depths ranging from 1 in 1 million up to 1 in 200,000 T cells, with coverage averaging 10x for each clonotype. The immunoSEQ hsTCRB Kit was used to generate TCR beta libraries. In the paper's pipeline: The data were analyzed with ImmunoSEQ Analyzer and ImmunoSEQ Data Assistant, and V, D and J gene assignments followed IMGT definitions. Clonality, which ranges from 0 to 1, was calculated by subtracting the normalized Shannon entropy of productive rearrangement frequencies from one. Public clonotype analysis was restricted to overrepresented clonotypes comprising at least 0.05% of each patient's repertoire. Repertoires from thirteen age-matched healthy donors in immuneACCESS were used as clonality controls. TCRdb took over this immuneACCESS table, retaining in-frame rearrangements with V and J assigned. Such tables are incomplete; in checked studies, under half of the missing clones stem from an unresolved V gene, and the remainder is unexplained. The V and J calls and clone size were taken over from that table, and D and trimming were inferred from the DNA. The sample profile shows about 35,000 clones; 45% to 50% of them were found once. The ten largest make up about 19% of the sample.

The germline V gene yields SQVTM for CDR1 and ANQGSEA for CDR2. The CDR3 runs 14 residues from the cysteine to the phenylalanine. The entry retains the CDR3 DNA only, 42 bases that are in frame from base 1. V gives up 0 bases and J gives up 4 bases, and the segment between their germline ends measures 9 bases. For TCR beta library preparation, 1.5 to 2 micrograms of genomic DNA was extracted from cryopreserved PBMCs. High-throughput TCR beta sequencing was performed on longitudinal blood samples from CLL patients receiving ibrutinib monotherapy. The patients took part in an open-label, single-center phase 2 trial of ibrutinib monotherapy. On this clone: The target of this receptor is not known. No much larger clone is present one base from it, and per-base qualities are unavailable.

The receptor was derived from a human donor with chronic lymphocytic leukemia. The sample consisted of PBMCs, taken before ibrutinib treatment. Here the chain combines TRBV29-1 and TRBJ2-2; D gene: possibly TRBD2, on 6 matching bases. Read as DNA, the sequence is TGCAGCGTTGAAGACCCCGGGGGCACCGGGGAGCTGTTTTTT. It encodes CSVEDPGGTGELFF.